The 18 T cell receptor beta chains in this list originate from one sample, sequenced in a study of read filtering for tumor transcriptome and immune sequencing. From 400 to 450 ng of RNA, a library with molecular barcoded alpha/delta and beta/gamma adaptors was made. TCRdb independently ran MiXCR on the reads; one entry per CDR3 protein. The profile covers over 45,000 distinct CDR3 sequences, with about 20% appearing a single time and about 40% taken by the ten largest. The specimen sequenced was a population of CD138-negative cells sorted from bone marrow. The receptor source for this set is a donor at least 40 years old with multiple myeloma.

This clonotype was counted ten times or more. The chain recombines TRBV7-9 with TRBJ2-2; D may be TRBD1 or TRBD2 (5 bases each). Per the germline V gene, CDR1 is SEHNR and CDR2 is FQNEAQ (reference sequence). CDR3 length: 16 residues. V gave up 3 bases and J gave up 2 bases, with 13 bases separating them. The CDR3 loop is CASSFPLRGNTGELFF. As DNA, the CDR3 is TGTGCCAGCAGCTTCCCCCTCCGGGGCAACACCGGGGAGCTGTTTTTT. The full variable domain, rest sourced from reference TRBV7-9 and TRBJ2-2, is DTGVSQNPRHKITKRGQNVTFRCDPISEHNRLYWYRQTLGQGPEFLTYFQNEAQLEKSRLLSDRFSAERPKGSFSTLEIQRTEQGDSAMYLCASSFPLRGNTGELFFGEGSRLTVL.

This clonotype was counted at least ten times. The V call is TRBV20-1, the J call TRBJ2-7, with D possibly being TRBD2 (6 bases). V shed 2 bases and J shed 3 bases, with 20 bases lying between them. The CDR3 is made up of 16 amino acids. The germline gives CDR1 DFQATT, CDR2 SNEGSKA (reference sequence). The CDR3 reads CSARPMEAGNYYEQYF. DNA for the CDR3: TGCAGTGCTAGACCCATGGAGGCGGGAAACTACTACGAGCAGTACTTC.

The table lists this clonotype with many counts. The chain employs TRBV11-2 and TRBJ2-1; 7 bases align to TRBD1. J lost 0 bases, V lost 2 bases, and 1 base had no gene match. The CDR3 consists of 15 residues. Per germline, CDR1 SGHAT and CDR2 FQNNGV. This chain's CDR3 is CASSLNRGSYNEQFF. The CDR3 nucleotides read TGTGCCAGCAGCTTAAACAGGGGCTCCTACAATGAGCAGTTCTTC.

To note about this clonotype: The junction and the germline gene differ at one end; a read error may be behind it. This chain connects TRBV6-2 or TRBV6-3 to TRBJ2-1; weak D call: TRBD1 (7 bases). The CDR3 loop spans 14 amino acids. Germline lookup yields CDR1 MNHEY and CDR2 SVGEGT. The CDR3 sequence is CASRGFGSDNEQFF. DNA for the CDR3: TGTGCTAGCAGGGGGTTCGGGAGCGATAATGAGCAGTTCTTC.

V gene TRBV12-3 or TRBV12-4 combines with J gene TRBJ1-3; D perhaps matches TRBD1 (6 bases). The CDR3 covers 14 residues. Trimming cost V 3 bases and J 2 bases, with 8 bases left between them. The CDR3 here is CASSFQGTGNTIYF. The CDR3 DNA reads as TGTGCCAGCAGTTTTCAGGGGACTGGAAACACCATATATTTT.

This clonotype occurred many times. With a much larger clone just one base away, this may be a read error. The chain employs TRBV28 and TRBJ2-1, with TRBD2 identical over 9 bases. This CDR3 comprises 16 residues. Germline CDR1 and CDR2: MDHEN and SYDVKM. The chain's CDR3 is CAGSAPLAGNYNEQFF. CDR3 DNA: TGTGCCGGCAGTGCGCCCCTAGCGGGAAACTACAATGAGCAGTTCTTC.

This clonotype was seen many times. The rearrangement joins TRBV12-3 or TRBV12-4 to TRBJ2-7; a possible D gene is TRBD1 (6 bases). The CDR3 spans 15 residues. V dropped 7 bases and J dropped 4 bases, with 20 bases sitting between them. The CDR3 here is CASTEGQNLNYEQYF. The CDR3 DNA follows: TGTGCCAGCACCGAAGGACAGAACCTAAATTACGAGCAGTACTTC.

In this sample, this clonotype turned up many times. The chain carries TRBV19 and TRBJ2-7; possible D gene TRBD1, 6 bases. V was pared by 3 bases and J by 0 bases, with 12 bases between. The CDR3 is 15 amino acids. Germline assignment: CDR1 LNHDA and CDR2 SQIVND (reference sequence). The CDR3 DNA reads TGTGCCAGTAGTATTACCCTGGACAGCTCCTACGAGCAGTACTTC. Its protein is CASSITLDSSYEQYF.

Regarding this clonotype: A single base separates this from a much larger clone, so it may be a read error. The CDR3 loop reads CASSRTSGYEQYF. CDR3 in DNA: TGTGCCAGCAGCCGGACTAGCGGCTACGAGCAGTACTTC. The chain employs TRBV7-2 and TRBJ2-7; 10 nucleotides align to TRBD2. The CDR3 loop spans 13 amino acids. After removal of 5 bases from V and 3 bases from J, the junction contained 1 base not matched to a gene. The germline CDR1 and CDR2 sequences are SGHTA and FQGNSA.

This clonotype was counted many times. V is TRBV7-2 and J is TRBJ2-2; weak D call: TRBD2 (6 bases). CDR1 and CDR2 from the germline V gene are SGHTA and FQGNSA. The CDR3 has 17 residues. V gave up 3 bases and J gave up 0 bases, with 14 bases separating them. Here the CDR3 DNA reads TGTGCCAGCAGCTTGAATCCGGGACTCTCGAACACCGGGGAGCTGTTTTTT. Its protein product is CASSLNPGLSNTGELFF.

The table lists this clonotype with many counts. The chain's CDR3 is CASSQLPRTPDTQYF. DNA for the CDR3: TGCGCCAGCAGCCAACTACCTCGGACCCCCGATACGCAGTATTTT. The chain links TRBV4-1 to TRBJ2-3; no reliable D call. V dropped 2 bases and J dropped 6 bases, with 15 bases sitting between them. CDR3 length: 15 amino acids. In germline, CDR1 is MGHRA, CDR2 YSYEKL.

This clonotype turned up a few times. This rearrangement joins TRBV27 to TRBJ1-6, with D hard to call. The CDR3 spans 15 residues. V was shortened by 4 bases and J by 9 bases, with 16 bases between the two germline ends. Germline lookup yields CDR1 MNHEY and CDR2 SMNVEV (reference sequence). The DNA for the CDR3 is TGTGCCAGCAGTTGGCGTCGAAGTGCCGTTTCACCCCTCCACTTT. Its translation: CASSWRRSAVSPLHF.

This clonotype was observed many times. The rearrangement links TRBV19 to TRBJ2-7; 8 positions match TRBD1. Germline lookup yields CDR1 LNHDA and CDR2 SQIVND (reference sequence). The CDR3 runs to 14 residues. The V gene end was trimmed by 8 bases and the J gene end by 0 bases; junction bases not matched to a gene: 6. The CDR3 DNA sequence: TGTGCCAGTCGACGGGACAGGAGCTCCTACGAGCAGTACTTC. It translates to CASRRDRSSYEQYF.

This clonotype was found many times. This rearrangement joins TRBV4-1 to TRBJ2-1; 10 nucleotides line up with TRBD2. CDR3 length equals 17 residues. V gave up 0 bases and J gave up 8 bases; unmatched junction bases: 10. Germline CDR1 reads MGHRA; CDR2 reads YSYEKL. The DNA of the CDR3 is TGCGCCAGCAGCCAAGATCCCCTAGCGGGAGTTAGGCATGAGCAGTTCTTC. It translates to CASSQDPLAGVRHEQFF.

In its sample, this clonotype was seen many times. The chain carries TRBV4-2 and TRBJ2-7; D possibly corresponds to TRBD2 (5 bases). The CDR3 contains 14 residues. Trimming removed 4 bases from V and 1 base from J, with 11 bases in between. Germline V gene lookup returns CDR1 LGHNA and CDR2 YNFKEQ. The CDR3 region is CASSPERSSYEQYF. CDR3 in DNA: TGTGCCAGCAGCCCGGAGCGGTCGTCCTACGAGCAGTACTTC.

With respect to this clonotype: The likely explanation is a read error, given a far larger clone one base away. The rearrangement joins TRBV12-3 or TRBV12-4 to TRBJ2-7, with no clear D. This CDR3 has 11 residues. The CDR3 region is CASSIAREQCF. The CDR3 DNA reads as TGTGCCAGCAGTATCGCCCGCGAGCAGTGCTTC.

This sequence joins TRBV9 and TRBJ2-3; no definite D call. Germline values: CDR1 SGDLS, CDR2 YYNGEE. This CDR3 has 13 amino acids. V shed 3 bases and J shed 5 bases, with 10 bases lying between them. DNA of the CDR3: TGTGCCAGCAGCGCCTTCGAGCGAGATACGCAGTATTTT. This sequence encodes CASSAFERDTQYF.

As concerns this clonotype: A read error may be the cause here, since a much bigger clone is one base away. The rearrangement joins TRBV29-1 to TRBJ2-2, with TRBD1 identical over 10 bases. CDR1 and CDR2 (germline): SQVTM, ANQGSEA. The length of the CDR3 is 14 residues. CDR3 protein: CSAERDRGAGELFF. CDR3 nucleotides: TGCAGCGCTGAACGGGACAGGGGAGCCGGGGAGCTGTTCTTT.